These 20 T cell receptor beta chains were all obtained from the same sample, sequenced in a study of shared clonotypes between healthy human individuals (TCRdb year 2020). The library was produced with the immunoSEQ multiplex PCR assay. The clones in this table, taken by TCRdb from immuneACCESS, are in-frame only. Not every clone is retained; where verified, under half of the shortfall comes from an unresolved V gene, and the cause of the rest is unknown. This sample lists more than 2 million clones; 85% to 95% were detected once. Of the sample, 0.13% falls within the top ten clones. The sequencing sample was made of naive CD4+ T cells sorted from blood. The intended sense of this specimen's cell subset or site label: CD45RA+ positively selected. The receptors were sampled from a man between 18 and 35 years old in good health.

This sequence joins TRBV6-1 and TRBJ1-2; D perhaps matches TRBD1 (5 bases). V lost 8 bases and J 5 bases, leaving 21 bases between the germline ends. The CDR3 is made up of 15 amino acids. Germline V CDR1 and CDR2: MNHNS, SASEGT. The CDR3 here is CASSNAGLTVYGYTF. CDR3 nucleotides: TGTGCCAGCTCTAATGCGGGACTTACGGTTTATGGCTACACCTTC.

This chain links TRBV25-1 with TRBJ2-7; a weak D match, TRBD1 (5 bases). Trimming stripped 1 base from V and 3 bases from J, with 7 bases between. Germline V gene lookup returns CDR1 MGHDK and CDR2 SYGVNS. The CDR3 covers 13 residues. The DNA of the CDR3 is TGTGCCAGCAGTGAATGGGGCAGCTACGAGCAGTACTTC. Residues: CASSEWGSYEQYF.

The chain has TRBV2 and TRBJ1-2; the D is unclear. The length of the CDR3 is 11 residues. In germline, CDR1 is SNHLY, CDR2 FYNNEI. V was clipped by 2 bases and J by 8 bases, with 6 bases between them. CDR3 DNA sequence: TGTGCCAGCAGTGAATCAGCAGGCTACACCTTC. Its translation is CASSESAGYTF. Complete variable domain (other parts from reference TRBV2 and TRBJ1-2): EPEVTQTPSHQVTQMGQEVILRCVPISNHLYFYWYRQILGQKVEFLVSFYNNEISEKSEIFDDQFSVERPDGSNFTLKIRSTKLEDSAMYFCASSESAGYTFGSGTRLTVV.

This chain connects TRBV18 to TRBJ1-2, with 11 bases identical to TRBD1. Germline loops: CDR1 KGHSH, CDR2 LQKENI. The CDR3 length is 15 residues. The trim removed 8 bases at V and 8 bases at J, leaving 13 bases unmatched. The DNA of the CDR3 is TGTGCCAGCCACTACGACGGACAGGGGGCAGGAGGCTACACCTTC. Translation: CASHYDGQGAGGYTF.

The chain couples TRBV2 to TRBJ2-7; D call uncertain. V was pared by 8 bases and J by 0 bases, with 14 bases between. The germline CDR1 and CDR2 sequences are SNHLY and FYNNEI. This CDR3 is 14 amino acids long. As DNA, the CDR3 is TGTGCCAGCCGCTTTGGACGCTCCTCCTACGAGCAGTACTTC. As protein: CASRFGRSSYEQYF.

The rearrangement links TRBV2 to TRBJ2-5; the match to TRBD2 covers 10 bases. Germline values: CDR1 SNHLY, CDR2 FYNNEI. With V trimmed by 5 bases and J by 3 bases, 12 bases remained unmatched. CDR3 length equals 17 residues. The CDR3 region has the DNA TGTGCCAGCAGTTTAGCTAGCGGGGGACTTGCCGAAGAGACCCAGTACTTC. It specifies CASSLASGGLAEETQYF. The whole variable domain, remainder taken from reference TRBV2 and TRBJ2-5, is EPEVTQTPSHQVTQMGQEVILRCVPISNHLYFYWYRQILGQKVEFLVSFYNNEISEKSEIFDDQFSVERPDGSNFTLKIRSTKLEDSAMYFCASSLASGGLAEETQYFGPGTRLLVL.

With respect to this clone: Additional DNA sequences in this sample encode the identical CDR3. This sequence joins TRBV5-1 and TRBJ1-1; 10 positions agree with TRBD1. Germline assignment: CDR1 SGHRS and CDR2 YFSETQ. V lost 3 bases, J lost 4 bases, and 3 bases stayed unmatched. The length of the CDR3 is 14 residues. The DNA for the CDR3 is TGCGCCAGCAGCTCCCGGACAGGGGGCACTGAAGCTTTCTTT. Its translation: CASSSRTGGTEAFF. Supplemented by reference TRBV5-1 and TRBJ1-1, the full variable domain reads KAGVTQTPRYLIKTRGQQVTLSCSPISGHRSVSWYQQTPGQGLQFLFEYFSETQRNKGNFPGRFSGRQFSNSRSEMNVSTLELGDSALYLCASSSRTGGTEAFFGQGTRLTVV.

The rearrangement joins TRBV25-1 to TRBJ2-7; a possible D gene is TRBD1 (5 bases). V was clipped by 5 bases and J by 2 bases, with 16 bases between them. Germline V gene lookup returns CDR1 MGHDK and CDR2 SYGVNS. This CDR3 region has 15 residues. The CDR3 here is CASSFTGTSAYEQYF. The CDR3 coding sequence is TGTGCCAGCAGTTTTACAGGCACCTCCGCCTACGAGCAGTACTTC.

The J gene is TRBJ2-4, the V gene TRBV7-9; 9 nucleotides line up with TRBD1. The V and J ends lost 5 bases and 8 bases, in that order; junction bases with no gene match: 10. CDR1 SEHNR and CDR2 FQNEAQ come from the germline V gene (reference sequence). This CDR3 is 15 amino acids long. As DNA, the CDR3 is TGTGCCAGCAGCGGGCGACCGGGACAGGGTGACATTCAGTACTTC. This gives the protein CASSGRPGQGDIQYF.

The rearrangement joins TRBV9 to TRBJ2-5, with D possibly matching TRBD1 (6 bases). The CDR3 is 16 residues long. Germline V gives CDR1 SGDLS, CDR2 YYNGEE. Trimming stripped 1 base from V and 7 bases from J, with 20 bases between. CDR3 amino acids: CASSVSARTDLGTQYF. The CDR3 nucleotides are TGTGCCAGCAGCGTATCGGCAAGGACAGATCTCGGGACCCAGTACTTC.

The chain is built from TRBV5-1 and TRBJ1-2; perhaps TRBD1 as D (5 bases). Germline loops: CDR1 SGHRS, CDR2 YFSETQ. V was trimmed by 7 bases and J by 4 bases, leaving 14 bases between them. The CDR3 sequence is 13 residues long. The CDR3 spells CASASEGLYGYTF. In nucleotides, the CDR3 is TGCGCCAGCGCCTCCGAGGGGCTCTATGGCTACACCTTC.

The V gene is TRBV30, the J gene TRBJ1-2, with a possible D match to TRBD1 (6 bases). This CDR3 is built from 13 residues. Per germline, CDR1 GTSNPN and CDR2 SVGIG (reference sequence). The V end was cut by 1 base, the J end by 4 bases, with 10 bases between. DNA of the CDR3: TGTGCCTGGAGTGCGGGGGGCTCCTATGGCTACACCTTC. Protein sequence: CAWSAGGSYGYTF.

The chain is built from TRBV10-3 and TRBJ1-2; maybe TRBD1 (6 bases). The germline V gene encodes CDR1 ENHRY and CDR2 SYGVKD. V was clipped by 4 bases and J by 3 bases, with 9 bases between them. The CDR3 has 13 amino acids. The CDR3 sequence is CAISAGGDYGYTF. The CDR3 DNA follows: TGTGCCATCAGTGCTGGGGGCGACTATGGCTACACCTTC.

The chain uses TRBV30 and TRBJ2-1; TRBD2 is a possible D gene (6 bases). This CDR3 has 14 amino acids. V was pared by 4 bases and J by 7 bases, with 17 bases between. Per the germline V gene, CDR1 is GTSNPN and CDR2 is SVGIG (reference sequence). CDR3 loop: CAWKKWEEGNEQFF. Written as DNA, the CDR3 is TGTGCCTGGAAGAAATGGGAGGAGGGGAATGAGCAGTTCTTC.

The chain has TRBV11-2 and TRBJ2-3; D gene uncertain. Between the trimmed V and J ends, which lost 0 bases and 7 bases, there was a span of 14 bases. The germline CDR1 and CDR2 sequences are SGHAT and FQNNGV. This CDR3 comprises 15 residues. CDR3 protein: CASSLDYGPQNTQYF. The CDR3 nucleotides are TGTGCCAGCAGCTTAGATTACGGTCCACAGAATACGCAGTATTTT.

The chain links TRBV13 to TRBJ2-1; 7 bases match TRBD1. Germline CDR1 is PRHDT and CDR2 is FYEKMQ (reference sequence). After removal of 5 bases from V and 8 bases from J, the junction contained 12 bases not matched to a gene. This CDR3 is 15 amino acids long. The CDR3 loop reads CASSITGTVMHEQFF. CDR3 in DNA: TGTGCCAGCAGCATCACCGGGACAGTAATGCATGAGCAGTTCTTC.

The rearrangement links TRBV7-2 to TRBJ1-2; TRBD1 matches at 10 bases. The CDR3 sequence is 16 residues long. The V and J ends lost 1 base and 2 bases, in that order; junction bases with no gene match: 4. In germline, CDR1 is SGHTA, CDR2 FQGNSA. CDR3 sequence: CASSLVGTGVNYGYTF. CDR3 nucleotides: TGTGCCAGCAGCTTAGTAGGGACAGGGGTAAACTATGGCTACACCTTC.

The gene calls are TRBV7-8 and TRBJ2-5; tentative D call: TRBD1 (6 bases). CDR3 size: 12 residues. Germline V gene data show CDR1 as SGHVS and CDR2 as FQNEAQ. The V end was cut by 4 bases, the J end by 3 bases, with 6 bases between. The CDR3 region has the DNA TGTGCCAGCAGCTGGGACAAAGAGACCCAGTACTTC. Translation gives CASSWDKETQYF.

About this clone: Other nucleotide sequences in the sample specify the same CDR3. V usage is TRBV6-1 and J usage is TRBJ1-5; D gene ambiguous. The germline V gene encodes CDR1 MNHNS and CDR2 SASEGT. The CDR3 is made up of 14 amino acids. The V and J ends lost 0 bases and 2 bases respectively, with 5 bases between them. CDR3 nucleotides: TGTGCCAGCAGTGAAGCGGGCGGCAATCAGCCCCAGCATTTT. It yields the protein CASSEAGGNQPQHF.

The chain uses TRBV5-1 and TRBJ1-1; D is perhaps TRBD1 (5 bases). The germline V gene has CDR1 SGHRS and CDR2 YFSETQ. The V gene lost 0 bases and the J gene lost 0 bases, with 15 bases spanning the gap. This CDR3 has 17 residues. CDR3 in amino acids: CASSLVKGTDMNTEAFF. The DNA for the CDR3 is TGCGCCAGCAGCTTGGTCAAGGGGACGGATATGAACACTGAAGCTTTCTTT.